Each of the 18 T cell receptor beta chains below was sequenced from the same sample in a study of early stage breast cancer tumors. The method was immunoSEQ multiplex PCR; TCRdb's version includes in-frame clones alone and lacks a portion of them. The profile shows more than 65,000 clones, more than 70% of them singletons. Sequenced input: blood. These receptors were obtained from a person aged 35-49 years with breast cancer.

V gene TRBV6-1 combines with J gene TRBJ1-2; D not certain. This CDR3 has 15 amino acids. V was cut by 7 bases and J by 8 bases, with 23 bases left in between. Germline V gene lookup returns CDR1 MNHNS and CDR2 SASEGT. The DNA for the CDR3 is TGTGCCAGCACTCCCACCTTTGGCAGGCGAGTCGGCTACACCTTC. It is translated as CASTPTFGRRVGYTF.

The CDR3 coding sequence is TGTGCCAGCATGTGGGTAGCGGGAGACGAGCAGTACTTC. Protein sequence: CASMWVAGDEQYF. This rearrangement joins TRBV6-1 to TRBJ2-7, with 9 bases matching TRBD2. The ends lost 7 bases at V and 5 bases at J; junction bases unmatched: 6. This CDR3 comprises 13 residues. Germline CDR1 is MNHNS and CDR2 is SASEGT.

The rearrangement links TRBV5-6 to TRBJ1-2; D remains ambiguous. Trimming cost V 0 bases and J 8 bases, with 8 bases left between them. This CDR3 spans 12 amino acids. Germline assignment: CDR1 SGHDT and CDR2 YYEEEE. CDR3 nucleotides: TGTGCCAGCAGCTTGGCCGCCGGCGGCTACACCTTC. The encoded protein is CASSLAAGGYTF.

V gene TRBV30 combines with J gene TRBJ1-2; D unresolved. The CDR3 totals 12 residues. The V end was cut by 0 bases, the J end by 4 bases, with 6 bases between. From germline, CDR1 is GTSNPN and CDR2 SVGIG (reference sequence). The CDR3 nucleotides read TGTGCCTGGAGTGTCGACCCCTATGGCTACACCTTC. Translated: CAWSVDPYGYTF.

This chain connects TRBV27 to TRBJ1-5; 7 bases align to TRBD1. In germline, CDR1 is MNHEY, CDR2 SMNVEV (reference sequence). Trimming removed 6 bases from V and 7 bases from J; junction bases left unmatched: 6. The CDR3 covers 13 residues. This CDR3 reads CASRDRVNQPQHF. Written as DNA, the CDR3 is TGTGCCAGCAGAGACAGGGTGAACCAGCCCCAGCATTTT.

The chain has TRBV27 and TRBJ2-5; 10 bases agree with TRBD2. Germline CDR1 and CDR2: MNHEY and SMNVEV (reference sequence). The CDR3 loop spans 15 amino acids. V trimming: 5 bases; J trimming: 5 bases; junction bases outside the gene matches: 8. CDR3 sequence: CASSPLGAGGETQYF. The CDR3 bases are TGTGCCAGCAGTCCCCTCGGAGCGGGAGGGGAGACCCAGTACTTC.

The chain joins TRBV6-1 to TRBJ1-4; D is unresolved. The CDR3 is made up of 13 amino acids. Trimming removed 1 base from V and 7 bases from J, with 7 bases in between. CDR1 and CDR2 (germline): MNHNS, SASEGT. The CDR3 sequence: CASSEVLAEKLFF. DNA for the CDR3: TGTGCCAGCAGTGAAGTGCTCGCTGAAAAACTGTTTTTT.

This chain connects TRBV19 to TRBJ2-1; 13 bases match TRBD2. J lost 5 bases, V lost 4 bases, and 5 bases had no gene match. The CDR3 has 16 amino acids. CDR1 is LNHDA and CDR2 is SQIVND in the germline V gene (reference sequence). The CDR3 region is CASSRTGLAGNNEQFF. DNA for the CDR3: TGTGCCAGTAGTAGAACGGGACTAGCGGGGAACAATGAGCAGTTCTTC.

The chain employs TRBV28 and TRBJ1-1; 8 nucleotides align to TRBD1. Germline V lookup: CDR1 MDHEN, CDR2 SYDVKM. This CDR3 contains 11 residues. V shed 6 bases and J 11 bases; nucleotides not matched to a gene: 5. The CDR3 sequence is CASRKQGEAFF. The CDR3 nucleotides are TGTGCCAGCAGAAAACAGGGGGAGGCTTTCTTT. The whole variable domain, filled in from reference TRBV28 and TRBJ1-1, reads DVKVTQSSRYLVKRTGEKVFLECVQDMDHENMFWYRQDPGLGLRLIYFSYDVKMKEKGDIPEGYSVSREKKERFSLILESASTNQTSMYLCASRKQGEAFFGQGTRLTVV.

This chain uses TRBV7-2 with TRBJ2-1; the match to TRBD2 covers 14 bases. V shed 6 bases and J 8 bases; nucleotides not matched to a gene: 9. Germline-derived CDR1 and CDR2 are SGHTA and FQGNSA. The CDR3 totals 16 residues. As DNA, the CDR3 is TGTGCCAGCAGAGTAGGAGGGACTAGCGGGAGCGATGAGCAGTTCTTC. This codes for CASRVGGTSGSDEQFF.

In this sample, this clone turned up once. The chain employs TRBV27 and TRBJ1-5, with D hard to call. Germline CDR1 is MNHEY and CDR2 is SMNVEV (reference sequence). This CDR3 spans 14 amino acids. Trimming left V 1 base short and J 1 base short, with 5 bases between. DNA of the CDR3: TGTGCCAGCAGTTTATTCGGCAGCAATCAGCCCCAGCATTTT. This gives the protein CASSLFGSNQPQHF.

The genes are TRBV6-5 and TRBJ1-3, with 9 bases identical to TRBD1. The germline V gene has CDR1 MNHEY and CDR2 SVGAGI. CDR3 length equals 15 residues. J was trimmed by 4 bases and V by 6 bases; bases with no gene match: 7. This chain's CDR3 is CASSSRTGDGNTIYF. As DNA, the CDR3 is TGTGCCAGCAGCTCCCGGACAGGGGACGGAAACACCATATATTTT.

This chain joins TRBV21-1 and TRBJ2-1. TRBV21-1 is a listed pseudogene. This CDR3 has 15 amino acids. The CDR3 bases are TGTGCCAGCTCCCAAAGTGATTTTTCCTACAATGAGCAGTTCTTC. As protein: CASSQSDFSYNEQFF.

Comments on this clone: At one boundary the junction diverges from the germline segment, which might be a read error. The genes are TRBV7-7 and TRBJ2-5; 8 nucleotides line up with TRBD1. There are 17 residues in the CDR3. The germline CDR1 and CDR2 sequences are SSHAT and FNYEAQ (reference sequence). The CDR3 region is CASSLGGRTGRQETQYF. The CDR3 DNA reads TGTGCTAGCAGCTTAGGAGGCCGGACAGGGAGGCAAGAGACCCAGTACTTC.

This clone was counted once. The V gene is TRBV9, the J gene TRBJ2-5, with D tentatively TRBD2 (7 bases). The germline V gene has CDR1 SGDLS and CDR2 YYNGEE. The CDR3 covers 15 residues. V was trimmed by 5 bases and J by 2 bases, leaving 16 bases between them. The CDR3, as DNA: TGTGCCAGCAGTGAGACCGCGGGGGCACAAGAGACCCAGTACTTC. Amino acids: CASSETAGAQETQYF.

The genes are TRBV6-1 and TRBJ2-7, with a possible D match to TRBD1 (6 bases). The CDR3 is 13 residues long. In germline, CDR1 is MNHNS, CDR2 SASEGT. Trimming removed 0 bases from V and 5 bases from J, with 8 bases in between. DNA of the CDR3: TGTGCCAGCAGTGAAGCCAACAGGGACGAGCAGTACTTC. Translation gives CASSEANRDEQYF.

The genes are TRBV19 and TRBJ1-5; 7 nucleotides align to TRBD1. Germline lookup yields CDR1 LNHDA and CDR2 SQIVND (reference sequence). Losses at the gene ends were 4 bases for V and 2 bases for J; bases not matched to a gene: 5. The CDR3 contains 15 residues. The CDR3 sequence is CASSTRTGGNQPQHF. In DNA, the CDR3 is TGTGCCAGTAGTACGCGGACAGGCGGCAATCAGCCCCAGCATTTT. The whole variable domain, filled in from reference TRBV19 and TRBJ1-5, reads DGGITQSPKYLFRKEGQNVTLSCEQNLNHDAMYWYRQDPGQGLRLIYYSQIVNDFQKGDIAEGYSVSREKKESFPLTVTSAQKNPTAFYLCASSTRTGGNQPQHFGDGTRLSIL.

The rearrangement uses TRBV19 and TRBJ1-1; D is perhaps TRBD1 (6 bases). Between the trimmed V and J ends, which lost 6 bases and 4 bases, there was a span of 12 bases. The CDR3 extends over 13 amino acids. Germline V gene sequence: CDR1 LNHDA, CDR2 SQIVND (reference sequence). DNA for the CDR3: TGTGCCAGTAGACTACAGGGTGGCACTGAAGCTTTCTTT. It codes for CASRLQGGTEAFF. The variable domain in full, with the rest retrieved from reference TRBV19 and TRBJ1-1, is DGGITQSPKYLFRKEGQNVTLSCEQNLNHDAMYWYRQDPGQGLRLIYYSQIVNDFQKGDIAEGYSVSREKKESFPLTVTSAQKNPTAFYLCASRLQGGTEAFFGQGTRLTVV.